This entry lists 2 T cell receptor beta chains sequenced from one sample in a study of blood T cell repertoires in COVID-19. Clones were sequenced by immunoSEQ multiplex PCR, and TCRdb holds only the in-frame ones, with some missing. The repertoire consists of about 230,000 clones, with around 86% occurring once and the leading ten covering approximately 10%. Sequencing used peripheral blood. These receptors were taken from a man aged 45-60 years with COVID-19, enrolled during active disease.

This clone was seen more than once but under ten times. The CDR3 sequence is CASSRLGADYNEQFF. CDR3 DNA: TGTGCCAGCAGCCGTTTAGGGGCCGACTACAATGAGCAGTTCTTC. The chain couples TRBV11-3 to TRBJ2-1, with D perhaps TRBD1 (5 bases). The CDR3 runs to 15 residues. V was cut by 5 bases and J by 3 bases, with 14 bases left in between. Germline lookup yields CDR1 SGHNT and CDR2 YENEEA.

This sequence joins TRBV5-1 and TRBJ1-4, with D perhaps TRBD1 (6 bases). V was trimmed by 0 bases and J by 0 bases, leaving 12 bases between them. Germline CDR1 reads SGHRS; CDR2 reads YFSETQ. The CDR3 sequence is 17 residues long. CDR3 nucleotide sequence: TGCGCCAGCAGCTTGGGCAGGGGTTATACAACTAATGAAAAACTGTTTTTT. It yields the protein CASSLGRGYTTNEKLFF.